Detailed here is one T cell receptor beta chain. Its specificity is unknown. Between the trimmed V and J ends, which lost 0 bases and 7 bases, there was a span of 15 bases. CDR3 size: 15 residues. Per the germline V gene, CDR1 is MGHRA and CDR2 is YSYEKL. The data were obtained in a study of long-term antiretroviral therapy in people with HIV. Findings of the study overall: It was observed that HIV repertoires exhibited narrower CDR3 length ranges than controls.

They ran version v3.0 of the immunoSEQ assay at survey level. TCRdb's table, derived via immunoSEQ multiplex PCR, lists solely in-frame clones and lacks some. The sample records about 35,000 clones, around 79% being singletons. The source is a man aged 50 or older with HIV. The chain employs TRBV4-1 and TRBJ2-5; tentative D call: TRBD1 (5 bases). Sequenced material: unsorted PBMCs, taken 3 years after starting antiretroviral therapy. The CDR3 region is CASSQEIARVGTQYF. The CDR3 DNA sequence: TGCGCCAGCAGCCAAGAGATCGCCAGGGTAGGGACCCAGTACTTC.